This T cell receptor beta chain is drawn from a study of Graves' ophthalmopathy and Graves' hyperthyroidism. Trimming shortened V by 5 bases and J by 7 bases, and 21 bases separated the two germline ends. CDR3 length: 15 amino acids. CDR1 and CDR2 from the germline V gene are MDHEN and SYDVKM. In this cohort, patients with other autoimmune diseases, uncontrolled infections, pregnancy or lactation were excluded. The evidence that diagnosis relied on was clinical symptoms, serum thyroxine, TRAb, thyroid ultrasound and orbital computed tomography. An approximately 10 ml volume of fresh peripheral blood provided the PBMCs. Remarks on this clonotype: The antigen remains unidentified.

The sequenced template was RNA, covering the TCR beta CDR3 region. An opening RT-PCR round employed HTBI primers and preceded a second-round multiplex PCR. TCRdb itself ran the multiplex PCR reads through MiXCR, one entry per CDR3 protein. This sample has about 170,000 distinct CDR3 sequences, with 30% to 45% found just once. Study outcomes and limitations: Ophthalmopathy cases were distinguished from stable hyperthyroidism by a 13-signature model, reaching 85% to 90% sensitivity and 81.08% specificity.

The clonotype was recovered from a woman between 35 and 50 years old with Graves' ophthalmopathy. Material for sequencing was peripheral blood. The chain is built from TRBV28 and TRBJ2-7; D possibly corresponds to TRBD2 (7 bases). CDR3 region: CASSENRGAPREQYF. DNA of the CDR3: TGTGCCAGCAGTGAGAATCGGGGGGCGCCTAGGGAGCAGTACTTC.